This entry describes one T cell receptor (beta chain). Its antigen remains unidentified. Methods used by the authors: ImmunoSEQ junction-only sequences lacked quality scores, so their filtering differed. Sequenced by immunoSEQ multiplex PCR; TCRdb stores in-frame clones only, minus some. V and J calls and clone size follow that table, whereas D and trimming were derived from the DNA. This sample carries some 1,400,000 clones, 95% to 97% of them seen once, and the ten largest clones take approximately 1%. This sample is part of a study of shared clonotypes between healthy human individuals. Regarding the study as a whole: All-four-donor shared clonotypes had higher generation probabilities than non-shared clonotypes did.

Per the germline V gene, CDR1 is KGHSH and CDR2 is LQKENI. V lost 3 bases and J lost 7, with 10 bases in between. CDR3 size: 13 residues. Sequenced material: naive CD4+ T cells sorted from blood. Subset defined: CD45RA+ positively selected. V and J are TRBV18 and TRBJ1-3, with a weak D call TRBD1 (5 bases). The clonotype originates from a man aged 25 to 45 in good health. CDR3 loop: CASSPPGLNTIYF. CDR3 sequence (DNA): TGTGCCAGCTCACCCCCAGGGCTCAACACCATATATTTT.